The next 12 T cell receptor beta chains were all read from a single sample in a study of OX40 agonist ivuxolimab in advanced cancers. Generated by immunoSEQ multiplex PCR, the TCRdb table keeps only in-frame clones and is missing some. Among 55,000 to 80,000 clones listed, about 80% were seen once. The sequenced sample was CD4+ or CD8+ T cells sorted from blood, obtained in a trial of the OX40 agonist ivuxolimab. The source of these receptors is an adult with an advanced solid tumor such as melanoma, head and neck, liver or kidney cancer.

The chain joins TRBV5-6 to TRBJ2-6; TRBD1 agrees at 7 bases. The V gene end was trimmed by 1 base and the J gene end by 2 bases; junction bases not matched to a gene: 6. From germline, CDR1 is SGHDT and CDR2 YYEEEE. The CDR3 sequence is 17 residues long. In DNA form, the CDR3 reads TGTGCCAGCAGCTTGTTCCCCGACAGGGCTGGGGCCAACGTCCTGACTTTC. This translates into CASSLFPDRAGANVLTF.

V usage is TRBV6-5 and J usage is TRBJ2-1; weak D call: TRBD1 (6 bases). The V gene's germline CDR1 is MNHEY and CDR2 SVGAGI. The CDR3 has 13 amino acids. V was cut by 7 bases and J by 10 bases, with 17 bases left in between. The CDR3, as DNA: TGTGCCAGCACCTCTACGACGAGGGGGGAGCAGTTCTTC. It is translated as CASTSTTRGEQFF.

This chain joins TRBV19 and TRBJ2-5; possibly TRBD1 for D (5 bases). Germline V CDR1 and CDR2: LNHDA, SQIVND (reference sequence). V gave up 8 bases and J gave up 2 bases, with 12 bases separating them. CDR3 length: 13 amino acids. This chain's CDR3 is CASSRVAQETQYF. The CDR3 DNA reads as TGTGCCAGTTCCAGGGTGGCACAAGAGACCCAGTACTTC.

This chain connects TRBV9 to TRBJ2-5; D not certain. V lost 4 bases and J 4 bases, leaving 11 bases between the germline ends. CDR1 is SGDLS, CDR2 YYNGEE, per germline. The CDR3 length is 13 residues. CDR3: CASSLQPLETQYF. The DNA for the CDR3 is TGTGCCAGCAGCCTCCAGCCCCTAGAGACCCAGTACTTC.

The V call is TRBV5-5, the J call TRBJ1-5; weak D call: TRBD1 (5 bases). Trimming took 3 bases from V and 4 from J, leaving 14 bases between them. The CDR3 extends over 15 amino acids. Germline V gene data show CDR1 as SGHKS and CDR2 as YYEKEE (reference sequence). The CDR3 coding sequence is TGTGCCAGCAGCTCGGACATAATACGGAATCAGCCCCAGCATTTT. Translation: CASSSDIIRNQPQHF.

This rearrangement joins TRBV11-3 to TRBJ1-1, with D perhaps matching TRBD1 (6 bases). This CDR3 has 16 residues. V lost 2 bases and J 6 bases, leaving 19 bases between the germline ends. Per the germline V gene, CDR1 is SGHNT and CDR2 is YENEEA. CDR3 in amino acids: CASSLTVQGGGPEAFF. In nucleotides, the CDR3 is TGTGCCAGCAGCTTAACAGTACAGGGTGGCGGCCCTGAAGCTTTCTTT.

For this clone: Other DNA sequences in this specimen translate into the identical CDR3. The V and J genes are TRBV6-6 and TRBJ2-7, with 9 bases that match TRBD1. This CDR3 is built from 15 residues. Germline V gene data show CDR1 as MNHNY and CDR2 as SVGAGI (reference sequence). V was pared by 0 bases and J by 4 bases, with 4 bases of the junction left unmatched. The CDR3 nucleotides are TGTGCCAGCAGTTACTCGGGACAGGGCAATTACGAGCAGTACTTC. It yields the protein CASSYSGQGNYEQYF.

The gene calls are TRBV2 and TRBJ1-1; TRBD1 matches at 7 bases. CDR1 is SNHLY and CDR2 is FYNNEI in the germline V gene. Trimming cost V 5 bases and J 1 base; bases outside gene matches: 7. The CDR3 is made up of 15 amino acids. DNA for the CDR3: TGTGCCAGCAGTCTCCGGGACAGACCGAACACTGAAGCTTTCTTT. It encodes CASSLRDRPNTEAFF.

This clone was found a few times. CDR3 nucleotides: TGTGCCAGCAGCGTCGGGACAGGGTTAAATGTAGCTTTCTTT. This codes for CASSVGTGLNVAFF. V gene TRBV9 combines with J gene TRBJ1-1; 9 bases map to TRBD1. Per the germline V gene, CDR1 is SGDLS and CDR2 is YYNGEE. J was trimmed by 10 bases and V by 2 bases; bases with no gene match: 9. The CDR3 runs 14 residues. Full variable domain (outside the CDR3, taken from reference TRBV9 and TRBJ1-1): DSGVTQTPKHLITATGQRVTLRCSPRSGDLSVYWYQQSLDQGLQFLIQYYNGEERAKGNILERFSAQQFPDLHSELNLSSLELGDSALYFCASSVGTGLNVAFFGQGTRLTVV.

This clone is a singleton in its sample. CDR3 sequence reads: CASSLLAGQLFGNTIYF. The CDR3 DNA follows: TGTGCCAGCAGCTTATTGGCCGGACAGCTATTTGGAAACACCATATATTTT. The chain couples TRBV11-3 to TRBJ1-3, with a weak D call TRBD1 (6 bases). V lost 2 bases and J lost 3, with 17 bases in between. The CDR3 has 17 amino acids. Per germline, CDR1 SGHNT and CDR2 YENEEA.

V gene TRBV9 combines with J gene TRBJ2-2; TRBD2 agrees at 7 bases. After removal of 4 bases from V and 2 bases from J, the junction contained 5 bases not matched to a gene. The CDR3 is 15 amino acids. Germline V gene data show CDR1 as SGDLS and CDR2 as YYNGEE. The CDR3 sequence is CASSWGGVNTGELFF. The CDR3 bases are TGTGCCAGCAGCTGGGGGGGAGTTAACACCGGGGAGCTGTTTTTT.

This chain uses TRBV7-9 with TRBJ1-1, with a tentative D call TRBD1 (5 bases). The CDR3 sequence is 13 residues long. Trimming took 5 bases from V and 4 from J, leaving 11 bases between them. Germline assignment: CDR1 SEHNR and CDR2 FQNEAQ (reference sequence). CDR3 sequence reads: CASSDRQLTEAFF. CDR3 nucleotide sequence: TGTGCCAGCAGCGATAGACAGCTCACTGAAGCTTTCTTT.